This T cell receptor (beta chain) comes out of a study of T cells in Graves' hyperthyroidism and ophthalmopathy. V was clipped by 5 bases and J by 2 bases; unmatched bases: 6. From germline, CDR1 is SEHNR and CDR2 FQNEAQ (reference sequence). This CDR3 comprises 14 residues. The source material, RNA transcripts, was used to amplify TCR beta CDR3 regions. First-round RT-PCR targeting the TCR CDR3 was performed with the HTBI primer set. Each CDR3 protein is one row after TCRdb ran MiXCR on the multiplex PCR reads. The repertoire holds roughly 570,000 distinct CDR3 sequences, with around 42% as singletons. Hyperthyroidism of Graves' type that showed no ophthalmopathy progression within 18 months was stable. Exclusion criteria comprised uncontrolled infection, other autoimmune disease, pregnancy or lactation.

Material: peripheral blood or thyroid tissue (not recorded which). The sequence derives from a woman aged 18-35 years with Graves' hyperthyroidism. The rearrangement links TRBV7-9 to TRBJ2-7; 7 bases agree with TRBD1. CDR3 coding DNA: TGTGCCAGCAGCGCTCCCGGGACAGCCTACGAGCAGTACTTC. It specifies CASSAPGTAYEQYF.